The following is a TCR beta chain sequence with its context. What it binds is not known. The TRB cDNA libraries were prepared by 5' RACE with UMI labels. One entry per CDR3 protein, without DNA, is what TCRdb gives after re-calling the 5' RACE reads. The table for this sample gives some 5,400 distinct CDR3 sequences. Researchers reported sorting every CD8+ T cell subset in triplicate, 250,000 to 300,000 cells per sort. This sample was taken from a study of CXCR3-negative and CXCR3-positive naive CD8 T cells. Study results and caveats: In CXCR3-positive naive cells, the TRB CDR3s were more hydrophobic than in CXCR3-negative naive cells.

Germline V gene lookup returns CDR1 MNHEY and CDR2 SVGAGI. This CDR3 has 13 residues. The V and J genes are TRBV6-5 and TRBJ2-1. This clonotype was obtained from a human donor in good health. Some clones in this sample may be carry-over from other donors' samples. The material sequenced was naive CXCR3+ CD8+ T cells from blood. Specified subset: CD45RO-CCR7+CD27+CD95- naive CD8+ T cells expressing CXCR3 (TNR3+). The CDR3 spells CASIYSRANEQFF.